These 32 T cell receptor beta chains originate from one sample sequenced in a study of cytotoxic CD8 clonotypes in ibrutinib-treated CLL. Method: immunoSEQ multiplex PCR; TCRdb's copy keeps in-frame clones and lacks some. Among approximately 210,000 clones listed, around 70% were seen once. Sequencing used PBMCs, obtained after 24 months of ibrutinib treatment. These receptors were obtained from a human donor with chronic lymphocytic leukemia.

The chain links TRBV30 to TRBJ2-3; unclear D gene. The germline CDR1 and CDR2 sequences are GTSNPN and SVGIG (reference sequence). This CDR3 is 15 amino acids long. V gave up 0 bases and J gave up 2 bases, with 12 bases separating them. Here the CDR3 DNA reads TGTGCCTGGAGTGTAATAGGACGATCCACAGATACGCAGTATTTT. It specifies CAWSVIGRSTDTQYF.

This clone showed up just a few times. The rearrangement uses TRBV7-9 and TRBJ1-2; possibly TRBD1 for D (5 bases). CDR3 size: 13 residues. The germline gives CDR1 SEHNR, CDR2 FQNEAQ (reference sequence). The ends were cut back, 1 base at V and 6 bases at J, with 9 bases in the middle. The DNA for the CDR3 is TGTGCCAGCAGCTTAGATGGGGCGGATGGCTACACCTTC. Protein: CASSLDGADGYTF. Using reference TRBV7-9 and TRBJ1-2 for the parts outside the CDR3, the full variable domain is DTGVSQNPRHKITKRGQNVTFRCDPISEHNRLYWYRQTLGQGPEFLTYFQNEAQLEKSRLLSDRFSAERPKGSFSTLEIQRTEQGDSAMYLCASSLDGADGYTFGSGTRLTVV.

The chain couples TRBV6-5 to TRBJ1-5; no definite D call. The CDR3 runs 14 residues. V dropped 5 bases and J dropped 3 bases, with 11 bases sitting between them. The V gene's germline CDR1 is MNHEY and CDR2 SVGAGI. DNA of the CDR3: TGTGCCAGCAGTCCCGGTGTGATCAATCAGCCCCAGCATTTT. Its translation is CASSPGVINQPQHF.

The V and J genes are TRBV18 and TRBJ2-7, with 9 bases lining up with TRBD1. The CDR3 contains 14 residues. CDR1 KGHSH and CDR2 LQKENI come from the germline V gene. With 2 bases clipped from V and 3 bases from J, the junction kept 2 bases outside the gene matches. Here the CDR3 DNA reads TGTGCCAGCTCACCAGACAGGGGGGACTACGAGCAGTACTTC. Encoded protein: CASSPDRGDYEQYF. The complete variable domain, with remaining parts taken from reference TRBV18 and TRBJ2-7, reads NAGVMQNPRHLVRRRGQEARLRCSPMKGHSHVYWYRQLPEEGLKFMVYLQKENIIDESGMPKERFSAEFPKEGPSILRIQQVVRGDSAAYFCASSPDRGDYEQYFGPGTRLTVT.

V gene TRBV19 combines with J gene TRBJ2-7; D might be TRBD1 (5 bases). V was pared by 1 base and J by 4 bases, with 11 bases between. The CDR3 has 14 residues. Looked up from germline, CDR1 is LNHDA and CDR2 is SQIVND (reference sequence). DNA of the CDR3: TGTGCCAGTAGTATAGTGGGGCCTCCATACGAGCAGTACTTC. Translating gives CASSIVGPPYEQYF.

This chain links TRBV30 with TRBJ2-1, with a weak D call TRBD2 (6 bases). The V end was cut by 4 bases, the J end by 0 bases, with 16 bases between. The CDR3 extends over 16 amino acids. CDR1 is GTSNPN, CDR2 SVGIG, per germline (reference sequence). DNA for the CDR3: TGTGCCTGGACCCGAAGCGGGTCCCTCTCCTACAATGAGCAGTTCTTC. This sequence encodes CAWTRSGSLSYNEQFF.

This chain uses TRBV4-2 with TRBJ2-1, with D perhaps TRBD1 (6 bases). Trimming stripped 2 bases from V and 3 bases from J, with 20 bases between. Germline V CDR1 and CDR2: LGHNA, YNFKEQ. The CDR3 totals 18 residues. CDR3 in DNA: TGTGCCAGCAGCCAACTTACAGGGACGATGGATGGCTACAATGAGCAGTTCTTC. Encoded protein: CASSQLTGTMDGYNEQFF.

The chain recombines TRBV4-1 with TRBJ2-7, with 15 positions matching TRBD2. The germline CDR1 and CDR2 sequences are MGHRA and YSYEKL. After removal of 0 bases from V and 3 bases from J, the junction contained 0 bases not matched to a gene. This CDR3 has 16 residues. CDR3 in DNA: TGCGCCAGCAGCCAAGAGGGACTAGCGGGAGGCTACGAGCAGTACTTC. Translation: CASSQEGLAGGYEQYF.

A single count supports this clone. The chain links TRBV4-3 to TRBJ2-3; 8 nucleotides match TRBD2. V gave up 0 bases and J gave up 6 bases; unmatched junction bases: 5. CDR1 is LGHNA and CDR2 is YSLEER in the germline V gene. This CDR3 is 15 amino acids long. The CDR3 DNA reads TGCGCCAGCAGCCAAGATCTTACTAGCGGCGATACGCAGTATTTT. Translating it yields CASSQDLTSGDTQYF.

V gene TRBV6-1 combines with J gene TRBJ1-2, with 9 bases matching TRBD1. V gave up 6 bases and J gave up 3 bases; unmatched junction bases: 8. Germline V gene lookup returns CDR1 MNHNS and CDR2 SASEGT. This CDR3 has 15 amino acids. The CDR3 bases are TGTGCCAGCAGCATGGGACAGGGAGTTTACTATGGCTACACCTTC. It yields the protein CASSMGQGVYYGYTF.

The chain employs TRBV18 and TRBJ1-1; D not resolved. This CDR3 contains 15 residues. The germline CDR1 and CDR2 sequences are KGHSH and LQKENI. Trimming stripped 1 base from V and 1 base from J, with 10 bases between. Here the CDR3 reads CASSPRQPGNTEAFF. The CDR3 DNA is TGTGCCAGCTCACCACGGCAGCCTGGGAACACTGAAGCTTTCTTT.

The gene calls are TRBV7-9 and TRBJ2-7, with 8 bases lining up with TRBD2. In germline, CDR1 is SEHNR, CDR2 FQNEAQ (reference sequence). The CDR3 spans 17 residues. Losses at the gene ends were 4 bases for V and 2 bases for J; bases not matched to a gene: 13. CDR3 protein: CASSSGGSGGSPYEQYF. The DNA of the CDR3 is TGTGCCAGCAGCTCCGGGGGGAGCGGGGGATCCCCCTACGAGCAGTACTTC.

The chain couples TRBV9 to TRBJ2-1; the D is unclear. The CDR3 sequence is 12 residues long. Looked up from germline, CDR1 is SGDLS and CDR2 is YYNGEE. Trimming shortened V by 4 bases and J by 8 bases, and 10 bases separated the two germline ends. The CDR3 sequence is CASSFLGHEQFF. The DNA of the CDR3 is TGTGCCAGCAGCTTCCTAGGGCATGAGCAGTTCTTC. Variable domain in full (rest from reference TRBV9 and TRBJ2-1): DSGVTQTPKHLITATGQRVTLRCSPRSGDLSVYWYQQSLDQGLQFLIQYYNGEERAKGNILERFSAQQFPDLHSELNLSSLELGDSALYFCASSFLGHEQFFGPGTRLTVL.

This clone was counted between two and nine times. The chain couples TRBV7-6 to TRBJ1-1, with 11 bases aligning to TRBD1. The CDR3 is 14 amino acids. CDR1 SGHVS and CDR2 FNYEAQ come from the germline V gene. The J segment lost 5 bases and the V segment lost 3 bases, leaving 2 bases of the junction unmatched. The CDR3 coding sequence is TGTGCCAGCAGCTTGGGACAGGGGGAAACTGAAGCTTTCTTT. This translates into CASSLGQGETEAFF.

The sample holds a few counts of this clone. The J gene is TRBJ2-3, the V gene TRBV7-6; maybe TRBD2 (6 bases). Germline V gives CDR1 SGHVS, CDR2 FNYEAQ. The CDR3 spans 16 residues. Trimming removed 5 bases at V and 1 base at J, with 16 bases between. Here the CDR3 reads CASSTRGRLRTDTQYF. The CDR3 DNA is TGTGCCAGCAGCACGCGGGGACGCCTACGCACAGATACGCAGTATTTT.

The V gene is TRBV4-2, the J gene TRBJ2-1; D gene unclear. Germline V CDR1 and CDR2: LGHNA, YNFKEQ. This CDR3 spans 11 amino acids. V dropped 5 bases and J dropped 9 bases, with 8 bases sitting between them. The DNA of the CDR3 is TGTGCCAGCAGCTCTTCCCGTGAGCAGTTCTTC. Residues: CASSSSREQFF.

There are a few counts of this clone. The chain joins TRBV27 to TRBJ1-2; no reliable D call. Trimming stripped 5 bases from V and 8 bases from J, with 18 bases between. There are 14 residues in the CDR3. Per the germline V gene, CDR1 is MNHEY and CDR2 is SMNVEV (reference sequence). This CDR3 reads CASSLGWWAWGYTF. CDR3 DNA sequence: TGTGCCAGCAGTCTGGGGTGGTGGGCTTGGGGCTACACCTTC.

This chain connects TRBV4-3 to TRBJ2-1; 12 positions match TRBD2. V lost 4 bases and J lost 7; bases outside the gene matches: 8. CDR3 length: 16 residues. Germline assignment: CDR1 LGHNA and CDR2 YSLEER. The CDR3 sequence is CASSRQTSGGPNEQFF. The CDR3 coding sequence is TGCGCCAGCAGCCGACAGACTAGCGGGGGCCCTAATGAGCAGTTCTTC.

This rearrangement joins TRBV7-2 to TRBJ2-1; TRBD2 agrees at 9 bases. The CDR3 runs 15 residues. The V segment lost 1 base and the J segment 4 bases; nucleotides outside the gene matches: 2. Germline CDR1 and CDR2: SGHTA and FQGNSA. In nucleotides, the CDR3 is TGTGCCAGCAGCTTAGTAGCGGGAGTGTACAATGAGCAGTTCTTC. Its translation: CASSLVAGVYNEQFF.

V usage is TRBV19 and J usage is TRBJ2-1; the match to TRBD2 covers 8 bases. CDR1 LNHDA and CDR2 SQIVND come from the germline V gene (reference sequence). The CDR3 sequence is 15 residues long. After removal of 3 bases from V and 6 bases from J, the junction contained 7 bases not matched to a gene. As DNA, the CDR3 is TGTGCCAGTAGTATGATGGCGGGAGGAGTCAATGAGCAGTTCTTC. Translation gives CASSMMAGGVNEQFF.

This chain connects TRBV2 to TRBJ2-7, with 10 bases fitting TRBD1. The ends lost 5 bases at V and 2 bases at J; junction bases unmatched: 6. Germline CDR1 and CDR2: SNHLY and FYNNEI. The CDR3 runs to 15 residues. The DNA for the CDR3 is TGTGCCAGCAGTCCCGGGACAGGGGTGCCCTACGAGCAGTACTTC. Amino acid sequence: CASSPGTGVPYEQYF.

The chain carries TRBV7-2 and TRBJ2-3; D unresolved. The CDR3 is 15 amino acids. Trimming removed 5 bases at V and 0 bases at J, with 12 bases between. The germline gives CDR1 SGHTA, CDR2 FQGNSA. CDR3 amino acids: CASSKQSTSTDTQYF. The CDR3 coding sequence is TGTGCCAGCAGCAAACAGTCGACTAGCACAGATACGCAGTATTTT.

The V and J genes are TRBV19 and TRBJ2-7; D remains ambiguous. In germline, CDR1 is LNHDA, CDR2 SQIVND (reference sequence). The CDR3 covers 14 residues. V lost 3 bases and J 8 bases, leaving 17 bases between the germline ends. The CDR3 sequence: CASSIIGLRSQQYF. Here the CDR3 DNA reads TGTGCCAGTAGTATTATAGGGCTCCGGAGCCAGCAGTACTTC.

V usage is TRBV27 and J usage is TRBJ1-2, with 9 bases that match TRBD1. CDR1 is MNHEY, CDR2 SMNVEV, per germline (reference sequence). This CDR3 has 12 residues. Trimming at V came to 8 bases and at J to 5 bases, leaving 3 bases not matched to a gene. The CDR3 loop is CASGTGIYGYTF. The DNA for the CDR3 is TGTGCCAGCGGGACAGGGATTTATGGCTACACCTTC.

The chain links TRBV4-2 to TRBJ2-1; 13 nucleotides line up with TRBD2. J lost 7 bases, V lost 0 bases, and 3 bases had no gene match. The CDR3 has 16 amino acids. Germline lookup yields CDR1 LGHNA and CDR2 YNFKEQ. The CDR3 DNA reads as TGTGCCAGCAGCCAAGATAAGGGACTAGCGGGAAATGAGCAGTTCTTC. Its protein product is CASSQDKGLAGNEQFF.

J is TRBJ1-2 and V is TRBV5-1; maybe TRBD1 (5 bases). CDR1 SGHRS and CDR2 YFSETQ come from the germline V gene. Between the trimmed V and J ends, which lost 3 bases and 7 bases, there was a span of 16 bases. This CDR3 contains 14 residues. CDR3 amino acids: CASSSLERGSGYTF. The CDR3 DNA is TGCGCCAGCAGCTCCTTGGAAAGGGGAAGTGGCTACACCTTC.

The V call is TRBV15, the J call TRBJ2-7; possible D gene TRBD2, 6 bases. Trimming removed 0 bases at V and 6 bases at J, with 15 bases between. Germline V gene data show CDR1 as LNHNV and CDR2 as YYDKDF (reference sequence). The CDR3 has 15 residues. CDR3 sequence (DNA): TGTGCCACCAGCAGAGAAGTTCTGGGAGCGGGCGAGCAGTACTTC. Its protein is CATSREVLGAGEQYF.

This clone was observed a few times. V gene TRBV19 combines with J gene TRBJ1-1; the D gene is possibly TRBD1 (5 bases). With 9 bases removed from V and 5 bases from J, the gap between germline ends came to 16 bases. CDR1 and CDR2 from the germline V gene are LNHDA and SQIVND (reference sequence). The length of the CDR3 is 13 residues. CDR3 loop: CASRAPSRTEAFF. The CDR3 coding sequence is TGTGCCAGCAGGGCCCCAAGTCGAACTGAAGCTTTCTTT.

The chain couples TRBV29-1 to TRBJ2-5; D is perhaps TRBD1 (5 bases). Trimming removed 3 bases from V and 3 bases from J, with 8 bases in between. The CDR3 loop spans 12 amino acids. Germline-derived CDR1 and CDR2 are SQVTM and ANQGSEA. The CDR3 loop is CSVDIGEETQYF. The CDR3, as DNA: TGCAGCGTTGATATAGGGGAAGAGACCCAGTACTTC.

V and J are TRBV15 and TRBJ2-7; D unresolved. The CDR3 is 12 amino acids. V lost 4 bases, J lost 7 bases, and 11 bases lay in between. Germline V gene sequence: CDR1 LNHNV, CDR2 YYDKDF (reference sequence). The CDR3 reads CATSIVLGEQYF. The CDR3 DNA reads as TGTGCCACCAGCATAGTATTAGGGGAGCAGTACTTC.

This clone has just a few counts. V and J are TRBV11-2 and TRBJ2-2; 8 nucleotides align to TRBD2. Germline CDR1 reads SGHAT; CDR2 reads FQNNGV. The V and J ends lost 3 bases and 5 bases, in that order; junction bases with no gene match: 8. The CDR3 has 16 amino acids. This chain's CDR3 is CASSFQAGEGTGELFF. In nucleotides, the CDR3 is TGTGCCAGCAGCTTCCAAGCGGGAGAGGGAACCGGGGAGCTGTTTTTT.

The chain couples TRBV2 to TRBJ2-7, with D hard to call. Trimming removed 5 bases at V and 3 bases at J, with 17 bases between. Per germline, CDR1 SNHLY and CDR2 FYNNEI. The length of the CDR3 is 15 residues. The chain's CDR3 is CASSPPAPLDYEQYF. CDR3 nucleotide sequence: TGTGCCAGCAGTCCCCCCGCCCCATTAGACTACGAGCAGTACTTC.